The next 15 T cell receptor beta chains were all read from a single sample in a study of CD8 T cells in Susac syndrome. A quantity of roughly 0.5 to 1 ug RNA underwent reverse transcription using random hexamers. Each CDR3 protein gets one entry after TCRdb re-called the immunoSEQ multiplex PCR reads with MiXCR. The sample yields approximately 110,000 distinct CDR3 sequences, around 94% seen once. Source material: CD4+ T cells from PBMCs. The receptors stem from a human donor in good health.

This chain joins TRBV7-2 and TRBJ2-2; a weak D match, TRBD1 (6 bases). CDR3 size: 14 residues. V lost 6 bases and J 7 bases, leaving 15 bases between the germline ends. From germline, CDR1 is SGHTA and CDR2 FQGNSA. The chain's CDR3 is CASSPQQGDGELFF. The CDR3 bases are TGTGCCAGCAGTCCTCAACAGGGCGACGGGGAGCTGTTTTTT.

This clonotype was seen only a few times. This chain uses TRBV20-1 with TRBJ1-5; D is unresolved. Germline assignment: CDR1 DFQATT and CDR2 SNEGSKA (reference sequence). The CDR3 consists of 12 residues. Trimming took off 4 bases at V and 4 bases at J, with 8 bases between the two ends. The CDR3 DNA reads as TGCAGTGCTACCGGAGGTAATCAGCCCCAGCATTTT. Its translation is CSATGGNQPQHF.

This chain joins TRBV20-1 and TRBJ2-2, with D maybe TRBD1 (6 bases). The CDR3 runs to 14 residues. V was pared by 3 bases and J by 9 bases, with 17 bases between. Germline V gene lookup returns CDR1 DFQATT and CDR2 SNEGSKA (reference sequence). CDR3 nucleotide sequence: TGCAGTGCTAGCAGGCAGGGGTCAGGGCGGGAGCTGTTTTTT. Translating gives CSASRQGSGRELFF.

This sequence joins TRBV3-1 and TRBJ2-6, with D possibly being TRBD1 or TRBD2 (5 bases each). Germline CDR1 reads LGHDT; CDR2 reads YNNKEL (reference sequence). Trimming removed 1 base from V and 1 base from J, with 17 bases in between. The CDR3 spans 19 residues. CDR3 DNA sequence: TGTGCCAGCAGCCAAGGGGGGTTTCAGCTAAGGTCTGGGGCCAACGTCCTGACTTTC. Encoded protein: CASSQGGFQLRSGANVLTF.

The genes are TRBV20-1 and TRBJ1-5; maybe TRBD1 (6 bases). Germline V gene data show CDR1 as DFQATT and CDR2 as SNEGSKA (reference sequence). Trimming removed 3 bases at V and 5 bases at J, with 14 bases between. The CDR3 extends over 14 amino acids. The CDR3 protein is CSARTRGRYQPQHF. For the CDR3, the DNA is TGCAGTGCTAGGACCAGGGGCCGTTATCAGCCCCAGCATTTT.

The CDR3 sequence is CASSDRGEEQYF. CDR3 bases: TGTGCCAGCAGTGACAGGGGTGAGGAGCAGTACTTC. J is TRBJ2-7 and V is TRBV6-5; TRBD1 matches 8 bases. Trimming removed 5 bases from V and 7 bases from J; junction bases left unmatched: 4. Looked up from germline, CDR1 is MNHEY and CDR2 is SVGAGI. This CDR3 has 12 amino acids.

V is TRBV2 and J is TRBJ1-1, with D possibly being TRBD1 (6 bases). V lost 4 bases and J 3 bases, leaving 18 bases between the germline ends. There are 16 residues in the CDR3. CDR1 is SNHLY and CDR2 is FYNNEI in the germline V gene. The CDR3 DNA reads as TGTGCCAGCAGTGTCCCGACGACATACAGGGACACTGAAGCTTTCTTT. Translated: CASSVPTTYRDTEAFF.

This chain links TRBV29-1 with TRBJ2-3, with no clear D. This CDR3 contains 10 residues. The ends were cut back, 6 bases at V and 2 bases at J, with 3 bases in the middle. Germline-derived CDR1 and CDR2 are SQVTM and ANQGSEA. CDR3 amino acids: CSVYTDTQYF. The CDR3 region has the DNA TGCAGCGTGTACACAGATACGCAGTATTTT.

This chain links TRBV19 with TRBJ1-4; 8 bases are shared with TRBD1. The CDR3 runs to 15 residues. J lost 8 bases, V lost 7 bases, and 12 bases had no gene match. CDR1 is LNHDA and CDR2 is SQIVND in the germline V gene (reference sequence). CDR3 protein: CASTELAGGREKLFF. In nucleotides, the CDR3 is TGTGCCAGTACCGAATTAGCAGGGGGCCGAGAAAAACTGTTTTTT.

The DNA of the CDR3 is TGCGCCAGCAGATTGAGTGCCGGACAGGGCAACACTGAAGCTTTCTTT. It translates to CASRLSAGQGNTEAFF. This sequence joins TRBV5-1 and TRBJ1-1, with TRBD1 matching 8 bases. The CDR3 has 16 amino acids. Trimming cost V 5 bases and J 2 bases; bases outside gene matches: 11. CDR1 SGHRS and CDR2 YFSETQ come from the germline V gene.

This clonotype was detected a few times. The V and J genes are TRBV24-1 and TRBJ1-1; D gene unclear. The V gene's germline CDR1 is KGHDR and CDR2 SFDVKD. Trimming took 1 base from V and 0 from J, leaving 8 bases between them. This CDR3 contains 15 residues. For the CDR3, the DNA is TGTGCCACCAGTGATTTAAATACGGTGAACACTGAAGCTTTCTTT. The encoded protein is CATSDLNTVNTEAFF.

V is TRBV12-3 or TRBV12-4 and J is TRBJ2-2; 12 bases fit TRBD2. The CDR3 has 17 residues. V was clipped by 7 bases and J by 3 bases; unmatched bases: 9. Here the CDR3 DNA reads TGTGCCAGCAACTCCGGGACTAGCGGGTTTCACACCGGGGAGCTGTTTTTT. This gives the protein CASNSGTSGFHTGELFF.

The CDR3 DNA reads as TGTGCCAGCAGCTTATACGGAGCAACACAAGAGACCCAGTACTTC. Translating gives CASSLYGATQETQYF. This chain uses TRBV11-2 with TRBJ2-5; D is uncertain. Trimming took off 2 bases at V and 2 bases at J, with 12 bases between the two ends. CDR1 SGHAT and CDR2 FQNNGV come from the germline V gene. This CDR3 has 15 amino acids.

This sequence joins TRBV20-1 and TRBJ1-1, with no clear D. The CDR3 spans 13 residues. Trimming shortened V by 0 bases and J by 1 base, and 6 bases separated the two germline ends. Germline CDR1 reads DFQATT; CDR2 reads SNEGSKA (reference sequence). CDR3 amino acids: CSARDQPNTEAFF. The CDR3 DNA reads as TGCAGTGCTAGAGATCAACCGAACACTGAAGCTTTCTTT.

The chain joins TRBV20-1 to TRBJ2-1; 12 bases are shared with TRBD2. V lost 5 bases to trimming and J lost 7 bases; unmatched junction nucleotides: 9. The CDR3 extends over 15 amino acids. Per the germline V gene, CDR1 is DFQATT and CDR2 is SNEGSKA (reference sequence). CDR3 in amino acids: CSAQRWTSGKNEQFF. The CDR3 DNA is TGCAGTGCTCAACGCTGGACTAGCGGGAAAAATGAGCAGTTCTTC.